The T cell receptor (beta chain) under discussion was sequenced for a study of T cells after yellow fever vaccination. From germline, CDR1 is SGHRS and CDR2 YFSETQ. V was pared by 4 bases and J by 5 bases, with 14 bases of the junction left unmatched. The CDR3 totals 18 residues. MiXCR, run by TCRdb on the 5' RACE reads, gives a single entry per CDR3 protein. The sample shows 400,000 to 650,000 distinct CDR3 sequences, 20% to 25% of them seen only once. The chain joins TRBV5-1 to TRBJ2-2; 10 nucleotides line up with TRBD1. The sequence was collected from a man between 18 and 29 years old who received the YFV17D yellow fever vaccine. The input for sequencing was PBMCs, taken 21 days after the first yellow fever vaccination. DNA for the CDR3: TGCGCCAGCAGCGCGGGACAGGGGCTGAAATCACGGACCGGGGAGCTGTTTTTT. This encodes CASSAGQGLKSRTGELFF.